The rows below give T cell receptor beta chains drawn from one sample of a study of shared clonotypes between healthy human individuals. Clones were read by immunoSEQ multiplex PCR, and TCRdb kept only the in-frame ones, dropping some. The profile shows hundreds of thousands of clones, about 91% of them singletons. The sequenced sample was naive CD8+ T cells sorted from blood. Source of these receptors: a man aged 30-40 years in good health. The CDR3 runs from the conserved cysteine through the conserved F or W. Each record gives: D gene, V gene, clone size, J gene, CDR3 protein, CDR3 DNA. A D gene is named only where the DNA matches it firmly. Some rows have no size entry. The others give once, few or many, or a class for an expanded clone.

.	TRBV7-9	few	TRBJ2-5	CASLGVRETQYF	TGTGCCAGCCTAGGAGTACGGGAGACCCAGTACTTC
.	TRBV28	few	TRBJ1-4	CASSLKGEGVLDEKLFF	TGTGCCAGCAGTTTAAAAGGGGAAGGAGTTCTGGATGAAAAACTGTTTTTT
TRBD1	TRBV7-2	.	TRBJ1-1	CASSLVIVGQGSEAFF	TGTGCCAGCAGCTTAGTGATAGTCGGACAGGGGTCAGAAGCTTTCTTT
.	TRBV5-1	.	TRBJ2-1	CASSLDKTANEQFF	TGCGCCAGCAGCTTGGATAAGACAGCCAATGAGCAGTTCTTC
TRBD1	TRBV6-6	.	TRBJ2-5	CASSLGGRAGKETQYF	TGTGCCAGCAGCCTAGGGGGCCGGGCAGGGAAGGAGACCCAGTACTTC
TRBD2	TRBV11-2	.	TRBJ2-1	CASSESPSGYNEQFF	TGTGCCAGCAGCGAATCACCTAGCGGCTACAATGAGCAGTTCTTC
.	TRBV11-3	.	TRBJ2-5	CASKPTFQETQYF	TGTGCCAGCAAGCCTACTTTTCAAGAGACCCAGTACTTC
.	TRBV27	once	TRBJ2-5	CASSLNRVGETQYF	TGTGCCAGCAGTTTAAACAGGGTGGGCGAGACCCAGTACTTC
.	TRBV4-2	few	TRBJ2-6	CASQGVGANVLTF	TGTGCCAGCCAGGGCGTTGGGGCCAACGTCCTGACTTTC
TRBD2	TRBV5-1	.	TRBJ2-7	CATRRREGYEQYF	TGCGCCACCCGCCGGCGGGAGGGATACGAGCAGTACTTC
.	TRBV11-2	.	TRBJ2-5	CASSLVGQTVIETQYF	TGTGCCAGCAGCTTAGTCGGACAAACGGTCATTGAGACCCAGTACTTC
TRBD1	TRBV27	.	TRBJ1-5	CATGTGRNQPQHF	TGTGCCACCGGGACAGGGCGCAATCAGCCCCAGCATTTT
.	TRBV5-4	.	TRBJ2-7	CASSLAGSSYEQYF	TGTGCCAGCAGCTTAGCCGGGAGCTCCTACGAGCAGTACTTC
.	TRBV19	.	TRBJ2-3	CASGVDTQYF	TGTGCCAGTGGGGTGGATACGCAGTATTTT
.	TRBV23-1	.	TRBJ1-4	CASSQSRPHNEKLFF	TGCGCCAGCAGTCAATCTCGGCCCCATAATGAAAAACTGTTTTTT
TRBD2	TRBV29-1	.	TRBJ2-7	CSVGLANSYEQYF	TGCAGCGTTGGACTAGCGAACTCCTACGAGCAGTACTTC
TRBD1	TRBV19	.	TRBJ1-1	CASSILKMTGGPSPEAFF	TGTGCCAGTAGTATACTCAAGATGACAGGGGGTCCGAGCCCTGAAGCTTTCTTT
TRBD1	TRBV7-2	.	TRBJ2-4	CASSPRGQGVAKNIQYF	TGTGCCAGCAGCCCCCGGGGACAGGGGGTAGCCAAAAACATTCAGTACTTC
TRBD1	TRBV27	.	TRBJ2-7	CASSSARQGFYEQYF	TGTGCCAGCAGTTCTGCCCGACAGGGGTTCTACGAGCAGTACTTC
.	TRBV27	once	TRBJ2-7	CASSFYGSAGSYEQYF	TGTGCCAGCAGTTTTTACGGATCTGCGGGCTCCTACGAGCAGTACTTC
.	TRBV2	.	TRBJ1-2	CASSGVGYTF	TGTGCCAGCAGTGGGGTTGGCTACACCTTC
.	TRBV4-1	once	TRBJ2-1	CASSQESGSSYNEQFF	TGCGCCAGCAGCCAGGAAAGCGGCAGCTCCTACAATGAGCAGTTCTTC
TRBD2	TRBV7-2	.	TRBJ2-7	CASSLWGLDEQYF	TGTGCCAGCAGCTTATGGGGACTAGACGAGCAGTACTTC
TRBD2	TRBV27	.	TRBJ2-1	CASSLLLAGGPYNEQFF	TGTGCCAGCAGTTTATTACTAGCGGGAGGGCCCTACAATGAGCAGTTCTTC
.	TRBV7-9	.	TRBJ1-1	CASIHGRGAFF	TGTGCCAGCATCCATGGGAGGGGAGCTTTCTTT
.	TRBV19	.	TRBJ2-1	CASGREWNEQFF	TGTGCCAGTGGCCGGGAGTGGAATGAGCAGTTCTTC
.	TRBV7-6	.	TRBJ2-7	CASSPREDSSRDEQYF	TGTGCCAGCAGCCCCCGGGAGGACAGTTCTCGGGACGAGCAGTACTTC
.	TRBV9	.	TRBJ2-7	CASSVVVGDSEQYF	TGTGCCAGCAGCGTAGTAGTGGGGGACTCCGAGCAGTACTTC
.	TRBV4-3	.	TRBJ2-2	CASSPTSTGELFF	TGCGCCAGCAGCCCTACTAGCACCGGGGAGCTGTTTTTT
.	TRBV27	few	TRBJ2-7	CASSPRGSYEQYF	TGTGCCAGCAGTCCCCGGGGCTCCTACGAGCAGTACTTC
.	TRBV29-1	once	TRBJ2-2	CSVREWETGELFF	TGCAGCGTTCGGGAGTGGGAGACCGGGGAGCTGTTTTTT
TRBD1	TRBV28	once	TRBJ1-5	CASSRPQGALGNQPQHF	TGTGCCAGCAGTCGACCACAGGGGGCACTGGGCAATCAGCCCCAGCATTTT
.	TRBV29-1	.	TRBJ1-2	CSVEGTPPSWGYGYTF	TGCAGCGTTGAGGGGACACCTCCTAGCTGGGGCTATGGCTACACCTTC
.	TRBV5-6	.	TRBJ1-4	CASSQGIHEKLFF	TGTGCCAGCAGCCAGGGGATTCATGAAAAACTGTTTTTT
.	TRBV5-4	.	TRBJ2-7	CASSLGVVGEQYF	TGTGCCAGCAGCTTGGGGGTCGTGGGCGAGCAGTACTTC
.	TRBV28	.	TRBJ2-7	CASSLAAGDLEQYF	TGTGCCAGCAGTTTAGCGGCAGGGGATCTGGAGCAGTACTTC
.	TRBV7-8	.	TRBJ1-1	CASSKLGEAFF	TGTGCCAGCAGCAAACTGGGGGAGGCTTTCTTT
.	TRBV7-9	once	TRBJ2-1	CASSLAASSYNEQFF	TGTGCCAGCAGCTTGGCGGCGAGCTCCTACAATGAGCAGTTCTTC
TRBD2	TRBV6-5	.	TRBJ2-3	CATLLAGADTQYF	TGTGCCACCCTACTAGCGGGAGCTGATACGCAGTATTTT
TRBD1	TRBV7-9	.	TRBJ2-7	CASSRTGSSYEQYF	TGTGCCAGCAGCCGGACAGGGTCGTCCTACGAGCAGTACTTC
TRBD1	TRBV7-9	.	TRBJ2-7	CASSPGTGLYEQYF	TGTGCCAGCAGCCCCGGGACAGGGCTATACGAGCAGTACTTC
TRBD1	TRBV2	.	TRBJ2-7	CASSEVGTGGHEQYF	TGTGCCAGCAGTGAAGTAGGCACAGGGGGTCACGAGCAGTACTTC
TRBD2	TRBV19	.	TRBJ2-1	CASRSSGTSGNEQFF	TGTGCCAGTCGCTCAAGCGGGACCTCCGGCAATGAGCAGTTCTTC
.	TRBV2	.	TRBJ2-1	CASSDTGVPLPEEQFF	TGTGCCAGCAGTGACACGGGAGTCCCCCTTCCCGAAGAGCAGTTCTTC
.	TRBV28	.	TRBJ1-3	CASSLSGNTIYF	TGTGCCAGCAGCCTCTCTGGAAACACCATATATTTT
TRBD2	TRBV6-1	.	TRBJ2-3	CASSEIRTSGSDTQYF	TGTGCCAGCAGTGAAATCAGGACTAGCGGGTCAGATACGCAGTATTTT
TRBD1	TRBV5-4	once	TRBJ2-7	CASSLGYPQGASSYEQYF	TGTGCCAGCAGCTTGGGTTATCCCCAGGGGGCTAGCTCCTACGAGCAGTACTTC
.	TRBV18	.	TRBJ1-4	CASSHGTYEAKLFF	TGTGCCAGCTCACACGGGACATATGAGGCAAAACTGTTTTTT
.	TRBV19	.	TRBJ2-2	CASSIAVTGELFF	TGTGCCAGTAGTATTGCGGTCACCGGGGAGCTGTTTTTT
.	TRBV18	many	TRBJ1-1	CASSPLWDSTEAFF	TGTGCCAGCTCACCATTATGGGATAGCACTGAAGCTTTCTTT
TRBD2	TRBV7-9	.	TRBJ2-7	CASSLGGGVTYEQYF	TGTGCCAGCAGCTTAGGCGGGGGAGTTACCTACGAGCAGTACTTC
.	TRBV28	.	TRBJ1-1	CASSLSRGTNTEAFF	TGTGCCAGCAGTTTATCTAGGGGGACGAACACTGAAGCTTTCTTT
TRBD2	TRBV13	.	TRBJ2-5	CASSPTGLAGETQYF	TGTGCCAGCAGCCCAACGGGACTAGCGGGAGAGACCCAGTACTTC
TRBD2	TRBV4-1	.	TRBJ2-1	CASSQAASGSFNEQFF	TGCGCCAGCAGCCAAGCCGCTAGCGGGAGCTTCAATGAGCAGTTCTTC